Each of the 27 T cell receptor beta chains below was sequenced from the same sample in a study of T cell repertoires in cytomegalovirus infection. Each CDR3 protein is one row after TCRdb ran MiXCR on the reads. Among roughly 280,000 distinct CDR3 sequences listed, 12% to 15% were seen once. Specimen: PBMCs. These receptors originate from a human donor in good health (CMV status not recorded). Some clones in this sample may be carry-over from other donors' samples.

This clonotype was recorded at least ten times. V and J are TRBV6-6 and TRBJ1-5; TRBD1 aligns across 11 bases. This CDR3 comprises 17 residues. V was pared by 4 bases and J by 0 bases, with 5 bases of the junction left unmatched. Germline V gene lookup returns CDR1 MNHNY and CDR2 SVGAGI (reference sequence). CDR3 nucleotide sequence: TGTGCCAGCAGTTCGGGGACAGGGGGAATTAGCAATCAGCCCCAGCATTTT. It yields the protein CASSSGTGGISNQPQHF.

This chain connects TRBV6-2 or TRBV6-3 to TRBJ2-5; the D gene is possibly TRBD1 (5 bases). This CDR3 has 13 amino acids. V was trimmed by 4 bases and J by 7 bases, leaving 13 bases between them. Germline V gene data show CDR1 as MNHEY and CDR2 as SVGEGT. The CDR3 loop is CASSSTAQRTQYF. The CDR3 coding sequence is TGTGCCAGCAGTTCGACAGCCCAGAGGACCCAGTACTTC.

The chain combines TRBV20-1 with TRBJ1-2, with D tentatively TRBD1 (5 bases). The V gene's germline CDR1 is DFQATT and CDR2 SNEGSKA (reference sequence). This CDR3 is built from 11 residues. Trimming removed 3 bases from V and 8 bases from J, with 10 bases in between. CDR3 DNA: TGCAGTGCTAGCCCAAGGGGCGGCTACACCTTC. This codes for CSASPRGGYTF.

Comments on this clonotype: This could be a read error, since a much larger clone is one nucleotide away. The chain carries TRBV6-6 and TRBJ2-3; D ambiguous. The DNA matches TRBJ1-5 better at its end, which makes the J call doubtful. The CDR3 contains 13 residues. From germline, CDR1 is MNHNY and CDR2 SVGAGI (reference sequence). CDR3 sequence (DNA): TGTGCCAGCAAGGTCACTAGCTCAGATACGCAGCATTTT. It yields the protein CASKVTSSDTQHF.

This clonotype showed up many times. The chain uses TRBV10-3 and TRBJ1-2, with 10 bases fitting TRBD1. CDR1 ENHRY and CDR2 SYGVKD come from the germline V gene. The CDR3 loop spans 15 amino acids. Losses at the gene ends were 4 bases for V and 8 bases for J; bases not matched to a gene: 10. CDR3 sequence (DNA): TGTGCCATCAGTGCGGGGACAGGGGATGTATTGGGCTACACCTTC. Its translation: CAISAGTGDVLGYTF.

The rearrangement links TRBV5-1 to TRBJ1-1; D not resolved. The CDR3 length is 14 residues. Germline lookup yields CDR1 SGHRS and CDR2 YFSETQ. Trimming removed 0 bases at V and 2 bases at J, with 8 bases between. The CDR3, as DNA: TGCGCCAGCAGCTTGGATAGTTCCAACACTGAAGCTTTCTTT. This gives the protein CASSLDSSNTEAFF.

For this clonotype: This could be a read error, since a much larger clone is one nucleotide away. This chain connects TRBV7-8 to TRBJ2-5; D remains unclear. The CDR3 consists of 12 residues. CDR1 and CDR2 from the germline V gene are SGHVS and FQNEAQ. CDR3 DNA sequence: TGTGCCAGCAGGCCTTATTTGGAGATCCAGTACTTC. Protein sequence: CASRPYLEIQYF. Full variable domain (outside the CDR3, taken from reference TRBV7-8 and TRBJ2-5): GAGVSQSPRYKVAKRGQDVALRCDPISGHVSLFWYQQALGQGPEFLTYFQNEAQLDKSGLPSDRFFAERPEGSVSTLKIQRTQQEDSAVYLCASRPYLEIQYFGPGTRLLVL.

In its sample, this clonotype was seen many times. V gene TRBV6-6 combines with J gene TRBJ2-7, with TRBD1 matching 8 bases. Looked up from germline, CDR1 is MNHNY and CDR2 is SVGAGI (reference sequence). J was trimmed by 1 base and V by 2 bases; bases with no gene match: 4. There are 15 residues in the CDR3. CDR3 nucleotides: TGTGCCAGCAGTTACACAGGGGGGAGGTCCTACGAGCAGTACTTC. It codes for CASSYTGGRSYEQYF.

This clonotype occurred a few times. The CDR3 bases are TGTGCCAGTTCCCCGGGACAGCGAAGCAATCAGCCCCAGCATTTT. Translated, it gives CASSPGQRSNQPQHF. The chain carries TRBV19 and TRBJ1-5; TRBD1 matches 7 bases. The germline gives CDR1 LNHDA, CDR2 SQIVND (reference sequence). V shed 8 bases and J 1 base; nucleotides not matched to a gene: 8. This CDR3 has 15 amino acids.

This clonotype was found a few times. The gene calls are TRBV19 and TRBJ2-1, with D possibly being TRBD1 (6 bases). Trimming stripped 5 bases from V and 7 bases from J, with 12 bases between. Germline V lookup: CDR1 LNHDA, CDR2 SQIVND (reference sequence). This CDR3 comprises 13 residues. CDR3 coding DNA: TGTGCCAGTAGTCTTCAGGGGAGTAATGAGCAGTTCTTC. Translation gives CASSLQGSNEQFF.

CDR3 bases: TGTGCCAGCAGCCTCACAGGGGACAATATTCAGCCCCAGCATTTT. Translating it yields CASSLTGDNIQPQHF. The gene calls are TRBV27 and TRBJ1-5, with 7 bases matching TRBD1. This CDR3 is built from 15 residues. Germline CDR1 and CDR2: MNHEY and SMNVEV (reference sequence). V shed 6 bases and J 6 bases; nucleotides not matched to a gene: 11.

The rearrangement uses TRBV20-1 and TRBJ2-1; D not certain. Germline lookup yields CDR1 DFQATT and CDR2 SNEGSKA (reference sequence). Trimming left V 2 bases short and J 7 bases short, with 6 bases between. This CDR3 comprises 11 residues. As DNA, the CDR3 is TGCAGTGCTAGAATCTTAAATGAGCAGTTCTTC. This sequence encodes CSARILNEQFF.

This clonotype was counted at least ten times. V and J are TRBV7-2 and TRBJ1-5; D gene ambiguous. The germline gives CDR1 SGHTA, CDR2 FQGNSA. This CDR3 comprises 14 residues. Trimming took off 1 base at V and 7 bases at J, with 11 bases between the two ends. For the CDR3, the DNA is TGTGCCAGCAGCTTAGGGCGGTCAGGACAGCCCCAGCATTTT. It codes for CASSLGRSGQPQHF.

This clonotype was seen a few times. The gene calls are TRBV11-2 and TRBJ2-1, with D possibly being TRBD2 (6 bases). The germline gives CDR1 SGHAT, CDR2 FQNNGV. The CDR3 sequence is 15 residues long. The ends were cut back, 5 bases at V and 2 bases at J, with 13 bases in the middle. The CDR3 DNA follows: TGTGCCAGCAGCCGCCCGGGACTCCCCTACAATGAGCAGTTCTTC. Translation gives CASSRPGLPYNEQFF.

The chain has TRBV5-1 and TRBJ1-1; D ambiguous. The length of the CDR3 is 13 residues. Per the germline V gene, CDR1 is SGHRS and CDR2 is YFSETQ. V dropped 7 bases and J dropped 1 base, with 11 bases sitting between them. The CDR3 nucleotides are TGCGCCAGCCACAAACTCCCGAACACTGAAGCTTTCTTT. Encoded protein: CASHKLPNTEAFF. Drawing the rest from reference TRBV5-1 and TRBJ1-1, the complete variable domain is KAGVTQTPRYLIKTRGQQVTLSCSPISGHRSVSWYQQTPGQGLQFLFEYFSETQRNKGNFPGRFSGRQFSNSRSEMNVSTLELGDSALYLCASHKLPNTEAFFGQGTRLTVV.

This clonotype was detected ten times or more. The chain recombines TRBV6-4 with TRBJ2-3; 10 bases map to TRBD2. This CDR3 contains 14 residues. Germline values: CDR1 MRHNA, CDR2 SNTAGT. The V and J ends lost 4 bases and 5 bases, in that order; junction bases with no gene match: 3. CDR3 DNA: TGTGCCAGCAGTGTAGCGGGAGGTAGAGATACGCAGTATTTT. Protein product: CASSVAGGRDTQYF.

This clonotype occurred many times. The V call is TRBV7-9, the J call TRBJ2-2, with D tentatively TRBD2 (6 bases). The CDR3 runs 13 residues. Deletions cut 6 bases from V and 8 bases from J, with 13 bases between. Germline assignment: CDR1 SEHNR and CDR2 FQNEAQ (reference sequence). In DNA form, the CDR3 reads TGTGCCAGCAGTTCGAGCGGGCCTGGGGAGCTGTTTTTT. This gives the protein CASSSSGPGELFF.

This clonotype was seen more than once but under ten times. The chain recombines TRBV12-3 or TRBV12-4 with TRBJ2-3; 9 positions agree with TRBD2. With 6 bases clipped from V and 8 bases from J, the junction kept 12 bases outside the gene matches. This CDR3 has 15 residues. The CDR3 here is CASSLGSSGGLTQYF. The CDR3 nucleotides read TGTGCCAGCAGCCTAGGGAGCAGCGGGGGGCTTACGCAGTATTTT.

This clonotype was observed many times. V gene TRBV27 combines with J gene TRBJ2-6; D call uncertain. Germline CDR1 MNHEY, CDR2 SMNVEV (reference sequence). This CDR3 comprises 13 residues. The V end was cut by 6 bases, the J end by 3 bases, with 6 bases between. For the CDR3, the DNA is TGTGCCAGCAGACGCGTTGGGGCCAACGTCCTGACTTTC. Its protein product is CASRRVGANVLTF.

This clonotype showed up many times. This chain joins TRBV7-9 and TRBJ2-1, with TRBD2 matching over 14 bases. The germline V gene encodes CDR1 SEHNR and CDR2 FQNEAQ (reference sequence). The CDR3 runs to 15 residues. With 5 bases clipped from V and 7 bases from J, the junction kept 4 bases outside the gene matches. CDR3 region: CASSGTSGRDNEQFF. The CDR3 nucleotides read TGTGCCAGCAGCGGGACTAGCGGGAGAGATAATGAGCAGTTCTTC.

The table lists this clonotype with a few counts. The genes are TRBV20-1 and TRBJ1-2; D remains ambiguous. Trimming took off 3 bases at V and 6 bases at J, with 2 bases between the two ends. CDR1 and CDR2 (germline): DFQATT, SNEGSKA (reference sequence). CDR3 length: 9 residues. CDR3 coding DNA: TGCAGTGCTAGCAATGGCTACACCTTC. This translates into CSASNGYTF.

A few counts support this clonotype. This chain joins TRBV20-1 and TRBJ1-5, with D unresolved. CDR3 length: 17 amino acids. V was trimmed by 6 bases and J by 2 bases, leaving 23 bases between them. Germline lookup yields CDR1 DFQATT and CDR2 SNEGSKA (reference sequence). The CDR3 protein is CSAPHPPGSGRNQPQHF. CDR3 bases: TGCAGTGCACCGCATCCCCCCGGGTCCGGACGCAATCAGCCCCAGCATTTT.

This clonotype has more than one count but fewer than ten. The rearrangement uses TRBV7-9 and TRBJ2-5; D is unresolved. The CDR3 is made up of 13 amino acids. CDR1 is SEHNR and CDR2 is FQNEAQ in the germline V gene (reference sequence). V gave up 1 base and J gave up 5 bases, with 8 bases separating them. CDR3: CASSLVGSETQYF. The CDR3 bases are TGTGCCAGCAGCTTAGTAGGGTCCGAGACCCAGTACTTC.

The table lists this clonotype with a few counts. The gene calls are TRBV20-1 and TRBJ2-7, with 10 bases aligning to TRBD1. This CDR3 has 13 residues. CDR1 and CDR2 (germline): DFQATT, SNEGSKA (reference sequence). The V gene end was trimmed by 3 bases and the J gene end by 5 bases; junction bases not matched to a gene: 4. CDR3 bases: TGCAGTGCTAGCCGGGACAGGGGCCACGAGCAGTACTTC. Its translation is CSASRDRGHEQYF.

This rearrangement joins TRBV6-6 to TRBJ2-7, with D perhaps matching TRBD1 (6 bases). CDR3 length: 15 residues. V was trimmed by 0 bases and J by 4 bases, leaving 13 bases between them. Germline CDR1 and CDR2: MNHNY and SVGAGI (reference sequence). CDR3 loop: CASSYSGQGPYEQYF. In DNA form, the CDR3 reads TGTGCCAGCAGTTACTCGGGGCAGGGGCCTTACGAGCAGTACTTC.

The chain combines TRBV7-6 with TRBJ2-7; 9 positions match TRBD2. The CDR3 is 15 amino acids. Per germline, CDR1 SGHVS and CDR2 FNYEAQ. J was trimmed by 6 bases and V by 5 bases; bases with no gene match: 11. The CDR3 is CASSEAGTSTGEQYF. The CDR3 DNA sequence: TGTGCCAGCAGCGAAGCCGGGACTAGCACGGGCGAGCAGTACTTC.

There are a few counts of this clonotype. The rearrangement joins TRBV7-9 to TRBJ2-2; weak D call: TRBD1 (6 bases). Per the germline V gene, CDR1 is SEHNR and CDR2 is FQNEAQ (reference sequence). This CDR3 is built from 16 residues. Trimming cost V 7 bases and J 0 bases, with 15 bases left between them. CDR3 residues: CASTVARGSNTGELFF. The CDR3 DNA reads TGTGCCAGCACCGTCGCTAGGGGGTCGAACACCGGGGAGCTGTTTTTT.